This entry lists 21 T cell receptor beta chains sequenced from one sample in a study of blood T cell repertoires in COVID-19. Sequencing used immunoSEQ multiplex PCR; TCRdb keeps in-frame clones, though not all of them. The sample holds roughly 140,000 clones, roughly 80% seen once. Sequencing was carried out using peripheral blood. These TCRs come from a woman aged 40 to 50 with active or convalescent COVID-19.

This clone was counted a single time. This chain connects TRBV6-2 or TRBV6-3 to TRBJ1-1; D not resolved. The CDR3 consists of 11 residues. The V end was cut by 2 bases, the J end by 8 bases, with 6 bases between. The germline gives CDR1 MNHEY, CDR2 SVGEGT. CDR3 sequence: CASSYRAEAFF. CDR3 in DNA: TGTGCCAGCAGTTACAGAGCAGAAGCTTTCTTT.

The rearrangement uses TRBV2 and TRBJ2-7; D possibly corresponds to TRBD1 (6 bases). The germline V and J ends were trimmed by 11 bases and 5 bases, with 19 bases remaining between them. The CDR3 length is 13 residues. CDR1 and CDR2 from the germline V gene are SNHLY and FYNNEI. CDR3 amino acids: CASRPAGANEQYF. CDR3 nucleotides: TGTGCCTCCCGACCGGCAGGGGCCAACGAGCAGTACTTC.

J is TRBJ2-4 and V is TRBV28; TRBD1 might be the D (6 bases). The CDR3 spans 12 residues. With 6 bases removed from V and 6 bases from J, the gap between germline ends came to 9 bases. Per germline, CDR1 MDHEN and CDR2 SYDVKM. The CDR3 nucleotides are TGTGCCAGCAGGTCAGGGGCAAACATTCAGTACTTC. This sequence encodes CASRSGANIQYF.

V is TRBV5-6 and J is TRBJ2-7, with a weak D call TRBD2 (5 bases). V was pared by 0 bases and J by 3 bases, with 16 bases between. The CDR3 length is 16 residues. CDR1 is SGHDT and CDR2 is YYEEEE in the germline V gene. The CDR3 here is CASSLVASYLLYEQYF. CDR3 nucleotides: TGTGCCAGCAGCTTGGTAGCGTCCTATCTGCTCTACGAGCAGTACTTC.

The J gene is TRBJ2-7, the V gene TRBV5-1, with TRBD1 identical over 11 bases. V lost 2 bases to trimming and J lost 6 bases; unmatched junction nucleotides: 7. Germline loops: CDR1 SGHRS, CDR2 YFSETQ. The CDR3 is 15 residues long. CDR3 sequence reads: CASSFTGTGGVEQYF. The CDR3 region has the DNA TGCGCCAGCAGCTTTACCGGGACAGGGGGAGTCGAGCAGTACTTC.

The chain links TRBV28 to TRBJ1-1; weak D call: TRBD1 (5 bases). V lost 6 bases, J lost 4 bases, and 15 bases lay in between. Per the germline V gene, CDR1 is MDHEN and CDR2 is SYDVKM. The CDR3 runs to 14 residues. The CDR3 loop reads CASRLDWGGTEAFF. CDR3 nucleotides: TGTGCCAGCAGACTAGACTGGGGGGGCACTGAAGCTTTCTTT.

This clone came up a few times. Other DNA sequences from this sample encode an identical CDR3 as well. The chain carries TRBV15 and TRBJ2-4; 11 nucleotides match TRBD2. With 6 bases clipped from V and 0 bases from J, the junction kept 13 bases outside the gene matches. CDR3 length: 19 residues. Germline CDR1 is LNHNV and CDR2 is YYDKDF (reference sequence). The DNA for the CDR3 is TGTGCCACCAGAGCAACCTTCCTAGCGGGGGGCCTAGCCAAAAACATTCAGTACTTC. It encodes CATRATFLAGGLAKNIQYF. The entire variable domain, with the rest obtained from reference TRBV15 and TRBJ2-4, is as follows: DAMVIQNPRYQVTQFGKPVTLSCSQTLNHNVMYWYQQKSSQAPKLLFHYYDKDFNNEADTPDNFQSRRPNTSFCFLDIRSPGLGDTAMYLCATRATFLAGGLAKNIQYFGAGTRLSVL.

About this clone: Other nucleotide sequences in the sample specify the same CDR3. The DNA for the CDR3 is TGTGCCAGCAGCCCCGGAGGGCTTAACACCGGGGAGCTGTTTTTT. Its protein is CASSPGGLNTGELFF. The chain combines TRBV5-4 with TRBJ2-2; D is possibly TRBD2 (6 bases). Germline V CDR1 and CDR2: SGHNT, YYREEE (reference sequence). This CDR3 region has 15 residues. The V gene lost 4 bases and the J gene lost 2 bases, with 12 bases spanning the gap. Complete variable domain (other parts from reference TRBV5-4 and TRBJ2-2): ETGVTQSPTHLIKTRGQQVTLRCSSQSGHNTVSWYQQALGQGPQFIFQYYREEENGRGNFPPRFSGLQFPNYSSELNVNALELDDSALYLCASSPGGLNTGELFFGEGSRLTVL.

This clone appeared a single time. This chain connects TRBV11-2 to TRBJ2-2; D perhaps matches TRBD1 (6 bases). V lost 4 bases, J lost 3 bases, and 15 bases lay in between. The CDR3 length is 16 residues. Per the germline V gene, CDR1 is SGHAT and CDR2 is FQNNGV. CDR3 sequence (DNA): TGTGCCAGCAGCTGGCAGGGGACGGTGTACACCGGGGAGCTGTTTTTT. Its translation is CASSWQGTVYTGELFF.

A remark on this clone: One end of the junction is discordant with germline, which a read error may explain. The rearrangement uses TRBV11-2 and TRBJ2-3, with TRBD1 identical over 10 bases. CDR1 and CDR2 (germline): SGHAT, FQNNGV. This CDR3 spans 13 amino acids. The CDR3 reads CASSPNRDRGMNF. As DNA, the CDR3 is TGTGCCAGCAGCCCGAACCGGGACAGGGGTATGAATTTT. Full variable domain (remainder filled in from reference TRBV11-2 and TRBJ2-3): EAGVAQSPRYKIIEKRQSVAFWCNPISGHATLYWYQQILGQGPKLLIQFQNNGVVDDSQLPKDRFSAERLKGVDSTLKIQPAKLEDSAVYLCASSPNRDRGMNFGPGTRLTVL.

This clone has a handful of counts. The chain couples TRBV7-2 to TRBJ1-2; D ambiguous. The CDR3 consists of 15 residues. Trimming cost V 0 bases and J 1 base, with 9 bases left between them. Germline CDR1 SGHTA, CDR2 FQGNSA. This CDR3 reads CASSLALQNNYGYTF. The CDR3 DNA sequence: TGTGCCAGCAGCTTAGCCCTACAGAATAACTATGGCTACACCTTC.

The chain combines TRBV29-1 with TRBJ2-1, with D perhaps TRBD2 (6 bases). CDR3 size: 16 residues. V shed 5 bases and J shed 0 bases, with 17 bases lying between them. In germline, CDR1 is SQVTM, CDR2 ANQGSEA. The DNA of the CDR3 is TGCAGCGTTCCGCGGGGAGGCCTGGGCTCCTACAATGAGCAGTTCTTC. Residues: CSVPRGGLGSYNEQFF.

The genes are TRBV29-1 and TRBJ2-2; tentative D call: TRBD1 (5 bases). The germline V and J ends were trimmed by 1 base and 7 bases, with 10 bases remaining between them. Germline values: CDR1 SQVTM, CDR2 ANQGSEA. CDR3 length: 13 amino acids. CDR3 coding DNA: TGCAGCGTTGAAGGGTTAGGGGACGGGGAGCTGTTTTTT. This sequence encodes CSVEGLGDGELFF.

The chain uses TRBV15 and TRBJ1-4, with 7 nucleotides matching TRBD1. V lost 3 bases, J lost 4 bases, and 8 bases stayed unmatched. The CDR3 sequence is 16 residues long. CDR1 and CDR2 (germline): LNHNV, YYDKDF (reference sequence). CDR3 region: CATSSGRQGFNEKLFF. The CDR3, as DNA: TGTGCCACCAGCAGTGGTCGACAGGGCTTTAATGAAAAACTGTTTTTT.

The chain joins TRBV6-5 to TRBJ1-3; D call uncertain. Germline V CDR1 and CDR2: MNHEY, SVGAGI. Deletions cut 4 bases from V and 2 bases from J, with 9 bases between. The CDR3 consists of 14 residues. The CDR3, as DNA: TGTGCCAGCAGTTCCGTCCTTCCTGGAAACACCATATATTTT. This codes for CASSSVLPGNTIYF.

V gene TRBV7-7 combines with J gene TRBJ2-5; maybe TRBD1 (6 bases). V gave up 3 bases and J gave up 6 bases, with 11 bases separating them. Germline CDR1 and CDR2: SSHAT and FNYEAQ (reference sequence). The CDR3 length is 13 residues. The CDR3: CASSLGQGKTQYF. The CDR3 DNA reads TGTGCCAGCAGCTTGGGTCAGGGGAAGACCCAGTACTTC.

The chain has TRBV28 and TRBJ1-2; 9 bases map to TRBD1. CDR1 is MDHEN and CDR2 is SYDVKM in the germline V gene. The V gene end was trimmed by 4 bases and the J gene end by 6 bases; junction bases not matched to a gene: 6. This CDR3 comprises 14 residues. The CDR3 coding sequence is TGTGCCAGCAGTTACGGGACAGGGTATGATGGCTACACCTTC. Translation: CASSYGTGYDGYTF.

This chain uses TRBV29-1 with TRBJ2-7, with 7 bases fitting TRBD1. CDR1 is SQVTM and CDR2 is ANQGSEA in the germline V gene. There are 13 residues in the CDR3. V lost 1 base and J lost 6; bases outside the gene matches: 6. The CDR3 loop reads CSVEGGGLLEQYF. As DNA, the CDR3 is TGCAGCGTTGAAGGAGGGGGCCTCCTCGAGCAGTACTTC.

The gene calls are TRBV28 and TRBJ1-2; D is possibly TRBD1 (5 bases). The CDR3 length is 14 residues. Germline CDR1 is MDHEN and CDR2 is SYDVKM. With 6 bases removed from V and 4 bases from J, the gap between germline ends came to 15 bases. The CDR3: CASSPGKASYGYTF. For the CDR3, the DNA is TGTGCCAGCAGCCCAGGGAAGGCTAGCTATGGCTACACCTTC.

The gene calls are TRBV19 and TRBJ1-1; D is possibly TRBD1 (6 bases). Germline assignment: CDR1 LNHDA and CDR2 SQIVND (reference sequence). Trimming took off 3 bases at V and 5 bases at J, with 19 bases between the two ends. This CDR3 is built from 16 residues. CDR3 amino acids: CASSMGGQGLRTEAFF. The CDR3 coding sequence is TGTGCCAGTAGTATGGGAGGGCAGGGGCTTAGGACTGAAGCTTTCTTT.

This chain joins TRBV7-2 and TRBJ1-5; 7 bases align to TRBD1. The germline V gene encodes CDR1 SGHTA and CDR2 FQGNSA. The CDR3 has 16 amino acids. With V trimmed by 5 bases and J by 4 bases, 11 bases remained unmatched. This chain's CDR3 is CASSLWPAGGNQPQHF. The CDR3 nucleotides are TGTGCCAGCAGCCTCTGGCCGGCAGGGGGTAATCAGCCCCAGCATTTT.